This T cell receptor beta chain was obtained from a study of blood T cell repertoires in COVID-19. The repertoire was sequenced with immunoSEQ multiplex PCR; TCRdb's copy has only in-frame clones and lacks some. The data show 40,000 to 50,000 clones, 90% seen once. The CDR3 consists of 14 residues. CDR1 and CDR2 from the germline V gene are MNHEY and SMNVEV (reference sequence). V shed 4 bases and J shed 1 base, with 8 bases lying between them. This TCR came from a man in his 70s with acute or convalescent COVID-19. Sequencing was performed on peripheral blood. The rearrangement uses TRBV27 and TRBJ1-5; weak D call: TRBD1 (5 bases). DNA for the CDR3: TGTGCCAGCAGTTGGGCAGGGAGCAATCAGCCCCAGCATTTT. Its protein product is CASSWAGSNQPQHF.